This section outlines one T cell receptor (beta chain) sequence together with its context. These data are taken from a study of control samples from healthy donors and cancer patients. Using immunoSEQ multiplex PCR, the repertoire was profiled, and TCRdb retains in-frame clones only, with some absent. The sample holds roughly 120,000 clones, 80% to 90% seen once. Germline loops: CDR1 SQVTM, CDR2 ANQGSEA. This CDR3 contains 15 residues. V was cut by 5 bases and J by 0 bases, with 16 bases left in between. The source of this sequence is a woman between 50 and 59 years old with colorectal cancer. Material for sequencing was PBMCs. J is TRBJ1-1 and V is TRBV29-1; D is ambiguous. CDR3 in DNA: TGCAGCGTTATTCGCCTGGTACGGCTGAACACTGAAGCTTTCTTT. Its protein is CSVIRLVRLNTEAFF.